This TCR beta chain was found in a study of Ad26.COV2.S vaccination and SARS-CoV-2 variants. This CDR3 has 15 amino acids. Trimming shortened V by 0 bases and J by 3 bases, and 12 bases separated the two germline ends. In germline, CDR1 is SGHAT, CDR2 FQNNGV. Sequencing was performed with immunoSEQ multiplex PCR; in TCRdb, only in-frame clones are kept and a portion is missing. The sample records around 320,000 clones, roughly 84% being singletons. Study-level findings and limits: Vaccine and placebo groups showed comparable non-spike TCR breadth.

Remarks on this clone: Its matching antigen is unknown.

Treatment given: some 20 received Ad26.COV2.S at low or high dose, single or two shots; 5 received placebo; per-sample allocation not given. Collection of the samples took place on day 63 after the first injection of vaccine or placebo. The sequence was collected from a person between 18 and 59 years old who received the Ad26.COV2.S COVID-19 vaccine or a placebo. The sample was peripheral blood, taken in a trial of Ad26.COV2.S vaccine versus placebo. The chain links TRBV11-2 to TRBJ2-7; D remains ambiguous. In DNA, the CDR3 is TGTGCCAGCAGCTTAGATGGGCACGCCAACTACGAGCAGTACTTC. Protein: CASSLDGHANYEQYF.